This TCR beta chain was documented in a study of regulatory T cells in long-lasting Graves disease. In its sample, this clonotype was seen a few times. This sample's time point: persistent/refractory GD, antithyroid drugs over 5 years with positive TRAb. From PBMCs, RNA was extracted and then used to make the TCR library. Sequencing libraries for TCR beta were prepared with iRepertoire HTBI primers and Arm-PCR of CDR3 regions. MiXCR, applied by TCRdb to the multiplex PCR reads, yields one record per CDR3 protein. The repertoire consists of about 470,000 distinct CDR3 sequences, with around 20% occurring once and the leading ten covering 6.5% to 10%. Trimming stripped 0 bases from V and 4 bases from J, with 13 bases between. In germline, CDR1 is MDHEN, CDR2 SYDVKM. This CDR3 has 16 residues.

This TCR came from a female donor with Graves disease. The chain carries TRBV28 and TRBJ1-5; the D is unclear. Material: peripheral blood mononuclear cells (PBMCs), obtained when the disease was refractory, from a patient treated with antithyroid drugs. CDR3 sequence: CASSLWSWGGNQPQHF. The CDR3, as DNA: TGTGCCAGCAGTTTATGGAGTTGGGGTGGGAATCAGCCCCAGCATTTT.